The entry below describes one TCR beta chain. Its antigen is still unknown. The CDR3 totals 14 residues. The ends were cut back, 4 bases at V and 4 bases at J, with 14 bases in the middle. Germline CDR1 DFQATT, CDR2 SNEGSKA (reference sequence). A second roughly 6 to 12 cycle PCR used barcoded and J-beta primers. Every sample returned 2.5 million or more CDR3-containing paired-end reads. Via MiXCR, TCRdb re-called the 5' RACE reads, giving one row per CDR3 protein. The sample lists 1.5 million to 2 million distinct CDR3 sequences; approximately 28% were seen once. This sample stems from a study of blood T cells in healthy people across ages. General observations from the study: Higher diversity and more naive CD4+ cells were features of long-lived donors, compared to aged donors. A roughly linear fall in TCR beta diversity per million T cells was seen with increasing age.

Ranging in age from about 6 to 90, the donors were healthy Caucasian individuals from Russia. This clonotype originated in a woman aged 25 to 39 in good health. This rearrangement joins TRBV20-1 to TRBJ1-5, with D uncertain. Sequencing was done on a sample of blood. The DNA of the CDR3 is TGCAGTGCTACCCCGGCCGGGGAAAATCAGCCCCAGCATTTT. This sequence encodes CSATPAGENQPQHF.